The 21 T cell receptor beta chains below come from one sample, sequenced in a study of PD-1 blockade in classical Hodgkin lymphoma. Each patient's relapse followed autologous stem cell transplantation, and brentuximab vedotin exposure varied. Generated by immunoSEQ multiplex PCR, the TCRdb table keeps only in-frame clones and is missing some. The sample lists 90,000 or so clones, around nine tenths occurring once. Material: peripheral blood mononuclear cells (PBMCs), obtained before the second cycle of nivolumab. The receptor source for this set is a human donor with classical Hodgkin lymphoma.

In this sample, this clone turned up a few times. This chain links TRBV18 with TRBJ1-1; TRBD1 matches 9 bases. J gave up 1 base and V 1 base, and 1 base lay outside the gene matches. The CDR3 has 15 amino acids. CDR1 is KGHSH and CDR2 is LQKENI in the germline V gene. The CDR3 reads CASSPQGQGNTEAFF. Here the CDR3 DNA reads TGTGCCAGCTCACCACAGGGACAGGGGAACACTGAAGCTTTCTTT.

This clone came up once. This chain joins TRBV5-1 and TRBJ2-1, with D possibly matching TRBD2 (5 bases). Trimming took off 2 bases at V and 4 bases at J, with 10 bases between the two ends. Germline-derived CDR1 and CDR2 are SGHRS and YFSETQ. This CDR3 is built from 14 residues. This chain's CDR3 is CASSLQLGYNEQFF. CDR3 coding DNA: TGCGCCAGCAGCTTACAACTAGGGTACAATGAGCAGTTCTTC.

CDR3 loop: CAWRSFDPPLHF. The CDR3 DNA follows: TGTGCCTGGAGGAGCTTTGACCCACCCCTCCACTTT. The genes are TRBV30 and TRBJ1-6, with D unresolved. The CDR3 contains 12 residues. Per the germline V gene, CDR1 is GTSNPN and CDR2 is SVGIG (reference sequence). Between the trimmed V and J ends, which lost 3 bases and 11 bases, there was a span of 11 bases.

The chain joins TRBV28 to TRBJ2-7; D ambiguous. Germline CDR1 and CDR2: MDHEN and SYDVKM. V was trimmed by 3 bases and J by 3 bases, leaving 6 bases between them. The CDR3 runs to 12 residues. The DNA of the CDR3 is TGTGCCAGCAGTTTCCGTGTCTACGAGCAGTACTTC. It translates to CASSFRVYEQYF.

The V call is TRBV18, the J call TRBJ2-5; 9 bases are shared with TRBD1. The CDR3 is made up of 14 amino acids. Germline V CDR1 and CDR2: KGHSH, LQKENI. J lost 5 bases, V lost 5 bases, and 6 bases had no gene match. The CDR3 nucleotides read TGTGCCAGCTCATCAAACAGGGGGCGGGAGACCCAGTACTTC. It encodes CASSSNRGRETQYF.

V gene TRBV10-2 combines with J gene TRBJ2-7; 11 bases fit TRBD2. Germline V gene sequence: CDR1 WSHSY, CDR2 SAAADI. The CDR3 has 15 residues. The junction had 9 bases not matched to a gene; V was cut back by 7 bases and J by 4 bases. The CDR3 sequence is CASTKTSGTYYEQYF. The CDR3 region has the DNA TGCGCCAGCACAAAGACTAGCGGGACATATTACGAGCAGTACTTC.

The rearrangement links TRBV5-1 to TRBJ2-1; tentative D call: TRBD2 (6 bases). The CDR3 loop spans 16 amino acids. The V gene lost 0 bases and the J gene lost 0 bases, with 10 bases spanning the gap. Germline V CDR1 and CDR2: SGHRS, YFSETQ. The CDR3: CASSLDSGLSYNEQFF. CDR3 DNA: TGCGCCAGCAGCTTGGATAGCGGACTCTCCTACAATGAGCAGTTCTTC.

J is TRBJ2-1 and V is TRBV9; D not certain. The germline V gene has CDR1 SGDLS and CDR2 YYNGEE. This CDR3 spans 19 amino acids. Between the trimmed V and J ends, which lost 4 bases and 6 bases, there was a span of 29 bases. This chain's CDR3 is CASSLDSTSASRHPNEQFF. In DNA form, the CDR3 reads TGTGCCAGCAGCCTAGACTCTACCTCCGCGAGCCGGCACCCCAATGAGCAGTTCTTC.

The chain couples TRBV27 to TRBJ2-2; the D gene is possibly TRBD2 (7 bases). This CDR3 has 15 residues. V lost 7 bases and J lost 0, with 12 bases in between. Germline values: CDR1 MNHEY, CDR2 SMNVEV (reference sequence). Here the CDR3 reads CASIGGGANTGELFF. CDR3 nucleotides: TGTGCCAGCATCGGAGGGGGGGCGAACACCGGGGAGCTGTTTTTT.

The chain employs TRBV28 and TRBJ2-7; no firm D call. This CDR3 has 19 residues. The V gene lost 3 bases and the J gene lost 7 bases, with 31 bases spanning the gap. CDR1 is MDHEN, CDR2 SYDVKM, per germline. The CDR3 is CASSFVGGGQDTLLGEQYF. The CDR3 bases are TGTGCCAGCAGTTTTGTGGGTGGCGGCCAGGATACCCTACTGGGGGAGCAGTACTTC.

J is TRBJ2-7 and V is TRBV28, with TRBD2 identical over 8 bases. The CDR3 contains 15 residues. CDR1 MDHEN and CDR2 SYDVKM come from the germline V gene. V lost 3 bases and J lost 7; bases outside the gene matches: 11. CDR3 sequence: CASSFTSGGTWEQYF. DNA of the CDR3: TGTGCCAGCAGTTTCACAAGCGGGGGCACTTGGGAGCAGTACTTC.

The rearrangement uses TRBV30 and TRBJ1-4; 11 nucleotides line up with TRBD1. Looked up from germline, CDR1 is GTSNPN and CDR2 is SVGIG (reference sequence). J was trimmed by 12 bases and V by 3 bases; bases with no gene match: 3. This CDR3 comprises 12 residues. The CDR3 DNA follows: TGTGCCTGGAGGGACAGGGGGCCGGAACTGTTTTTT. This codes for CAWRDRGPELFF.

The chain joins TRBV6-1 to TRBJ2-7; TRBD1 aligns across 9 bases. Germline-derived CDR1 and CDR2 are MNHNS and SASEGT. This CDR3 is built from 16 residues. With 2 bases clipped from V and 9 bases from J, the junction kept 14 bases outside the gene matches. DNA of the CDR3: TGTGCCAGCAGTGAAAAACCCGGGACAGGGTCTTCGATGCAGTACTTC. This gives the protein CASSEKPGTGSSMQYF.

This rearrangement joins TRBV27 to TRBJ2-5, with D possibly being TRBD1 or TRBD2 (7 bases each). CDR3 length: 14 residues. Trimming removed 7 bases from V and 9 bases from J, with 21 bases in between. CDR1 is MNHEY, CDR2 SMNVEV, per germline (reference sequence). CDR3 bases: TGTGCCAGCATGGGTGCGGGGGACAGAGGGGCCCAGTACTTC. Protein product: CASMGAGDRGAQYF.

This rearrangement joins TRBV27 to TRBJ2-1; TRBD2 aligns across 15 bases. The CDR3 consists of 17 residues. J was trimmed by 4 bases and V by 5 bases; bases with no gene match: 6. Germline assignment: CDR1 MNHEY and CDR2 SMNVEV (reference sequence). Here the CDR3 DNA reads TGTGCCAGCAGTCTATGGACTAGCGGGAGGGGTTACAATGAGCAGTTCTTC. This sequence encodes CASSLWTSGRGYNEQFF.

This chain uses TRBV7-9 with TRBJ1-1; TRBD1 matches at 9 bases. The ends lost 1 base at V and 9 bases at J; junction bases unmatched: 3. From germline, CDR1 is SEHNR and CDR2 FQNEAQ (reference sequence). The CDR3 loop spans 13 amino acids. The CDR3 region has the DNA TGTGCCAGCAGCTTAGAACAGGGGGCGCAAGCTTTCTTT. It is translated as CASSLEQGAQAFF.

This chain uses TRBV19 with TRBJ2-1; D might be TRBD1 or TRBD2, each matching 5 bases. Looked up from germline, CDR1 is LNHDA and CDR2 is SQIVND (reference sequence). Trimming removed 7 bases from V and 5 bases from J, with 12 bases in between. This CDR3 is built from 13 residues. The CDR3 region is CASTRGGNNEQFF. CDR3 nucleotides: TGTGCCAGTACCCGTGGGGGTAACAATGAGCAGTTCTTC.

This clone has a handful of counts. The J gene is TRBJ1-1, the V gene TRBV30, with D uncertain. CDR1 and CDR2 (germline): GTSNPN, SVGIG (reference sequence). The CDR3 is made up of 13 amino acids. V was trimmed by 0 bases and J by 7 bases, leaving 12 bases between them. The CDR3 reads CAWSVGQVGEAFF. The CDR3, as DNA: TGTGCCTGGAGTGTAGGGCAGGTCGGTGAAGCTTTCTTT.

V gene TRBV5-6 combines with J gene TRBJ2-5; D gene unclear. The CDR3 runs to 11 residues. Germline CDR1 reads SGHDT; CDR2 reads YYEEEE. The ends were cut back, 0 bases at V and 5 bases at J, with 2 bases in the middle. The CDR3 loop is CASSLAETQYF. CDR3 coding DNA: TGTGCCAGCAGCTTGGCTGAGACCCAGTACTTC.

V usage is TRBV9 and J usage is TRBJ1-2; 9 bases align to TRBD1. Germline V gene lookup returns CDR1 SGDLS and CDR2 YYNGEE. V lost 2 bases, J lost 2 bases, and 7 bases stayed unmatched. The CDR3 covers 16 residues. CDR3 nucleotides: TGTGCCAGCAGCGTTGACAGGGGGATCGGAAACTATGGCTACACCTTC. It codes for CASSVDRGIGNYGYTF. The full variable domain, rest sourced from reference TRBV9 and TRBJ1-2, is DSGVTQTPKHLITATGQRVTLRCSPRSGDLSVYWYQQSLDQGLQFLIQYYNGEERAKGNILERFSAQQFPDLHSELNLSSLELGDSALYFCASSVDRGIGNYGYTFGSGTRLTVV.

J is TRBJ2-4 and V is TRBV27; D is unresolved. Germline V lookup: CDR1 MNHEY, CDR2 SMNVEV (reference sequence). V was shortened by 1 base and J by 4 bases, with 11 bases between the two germline ends. This CDR3 spans 15 amino acids. CDR3 in DNA: TGTGCCAGCAGTTTATATAACTCGCGGAAAAACATTCAGTACTTC. The encoded protein is CASSLYNSRKNIQYF.